This TCR beta chain stems from a study of quantifying T cell responses using KT2 cells. Study at large: Reverse transcription used primers in the TCR alpha and beta constant regions.

An oligo carrying a UMI was ligated to the cDNA 3' end. First-round PCR used 4 cycles and beta primers RC1.1 and RC1.2 covering TRBC1 and TRBC2. TCRdb analysed the UMI-ligation and nested PCR reads with MiXCR anew, one entry per CDR3 protein. The table shows about 33,000 distinct CDR3 sequences, with 10% occurring only once. Notes on the study in general: At about one KT2 cell per 100,000 PBMC, KT2 sequences were still detected. Very high KT2 spike-in numbers caused saturation in KT2 sequence detection.

This clonotype was observed at least ten times. Antigen: not known. From germline, CDR1 is DFQATT and CDR2 SNEGSKA (reference sequence). The CDR3 spans 14 residues. The trim removed 6 bases at V and 6 bases at J, leaving 7 bases unmatched. KT2, a clone with a known TCR, was spiked into unfractionated PBMC. KT2 cells were mixed with fixed PBMC numbers at varying ratios. The V call is TRBV20-1, the J call TRBJ2-1; the match to TRBD2 covers 11 bases. This clonotype was obtained from a human donor. The sequencing sample was made of PBMCs spiked with cells of the T cell clone KT2. The CDR3 DNA follows: TGCAGTGCACAACTAGCGGGAGAAATCAATGAGCAGTTCTTC. Residues: CSAQLAGEINEQFF.